This T cell receptor beta chain originates from a study of OX40 agonist ivuxolimab in advanced cancers. Points from the study as a whole: In CD8+ T cells, expanded clones were on average more numerous than in CD4+.

This clone appeared once. Its antigen is not known. Trimming cost V 3 bases and J 2 bases, with 18 bases left between them. The germline V gene encodes CDR1 SGDLS and CDR2 YYNGEE. This CDR3 region has 16 residues. TCRdb's copy holds only in-frame clones and misses some; the assay was immunoSEQ multiplex PCR. The data show some 60,000 clones, around 93% seen once. The TCR was taken from an adult with an advanced solid tumor such as melanoma, head and neck, liver or kidney cancer. Sequencing used CD4+ or CD8+ T cells sorted from blood, obtained in a trial of the OX40 agonist ivuxolimab. The chain couples TRBV9 to TRBJ2-7, with a tentative D call TRBD1 (5 bases). In nucleotides, the CDR3 is TGTGCCAGCAGCGAGGGGCCACAGGTATCCACCTACGAGCAGTACTTC. Residues: CASSEGPQVSTYEQYF.